These 20 T cell receptor beta chains were all obtained from the same sample, sequenced in a study of T cell changes during pregnancy in multiple sclerosis. Only in-frame clones appear in the TCRdb table, and some are missing; sequencing was by immunoSEQ multiplex PCR. The table includes about 79,000 clones, around 90% detected once. The specimen comprised CD4+ T cells from peripheral blood mononuclear cells, sampled in the second trimester of pregnancy. The receptors were gathered from a female donor with multiple sclerosis, enrolled in a pregnancy study.

V is TRBV7-9 and J is TRBJ2-5; 7 nucleotides line up with TRBD1. Germline lookup yields CDR1 SEHNR and CDR2 FQNEAQ (reference sequence). V lost 5 bases, J lost 5 bases, and 14 bases stayed unmatched. The CDR3 is 16 residues long. The CDR3 sequence: CASSLLGQQPWETQYF. The CDR3 DNA follows: TGTGCCAGCAGCCTGCTGGGACAGCAACCCTGGGAGACCCAGTACTTC.

The rearrangement joins TRBV10-3 to TRBJ1-6, with D perhaps matching TRBD1 (6 bases). Germline V CDR1 and CDR2: ENHRY, SYGVKD. The CDR3 spans 14 residues. The V end lost 10 bases, the J end lost 5 bases, and 15 bases lay between the germline ends. The CDR3: CAKTGWSNNSPLHF. The CDR3 DNA is TGTGCCAAAACAGGGTGGTCGAATAATTCACCCCTCCACTTT.

This chain links TRBV6-1 with TRBJ1-6; tentatively, D is TRBD1 (5 bases). In germline, CDR1 is MNHNS, CDR2 SASEGT. The CDR3 sequence is 14 residues long. V gave up 7 bases and J gave up 7 bases, with 14 bases separating them. The CDR3 region has the DNA TGTGCCAGCAAGGAGGGACTAGACAATTCACCCCTCCACTTT. Protein: CASKEGLDNSPLHF.

This clone has only a few counts. J is TRBJ1-5 and V is TRBV28; weak D call: TRBD1 (5 bases). The CDR3 loop spans 15 amino acids. Per the germline V gene, CDR1 is MDHEN and CDR2 is SYDVKM. V lost 4 bases and J 2 bases, leaving 12 bases between the germline ends. In DNA form, the CDR3 reads TGTGCCAGCAGTTCAGGGTTTTTTGGCAATCAGCCCCAGCATTTT. This codes for CASSSGFFGNQPQHF.

V gene TRBV7-8 combines with J gene TRBJ2-7; D might be TRBD1 (5 bases). Germline V gene sequence: CDR1 SGHVS, CDR2 FQNEAQ. There are 15 residues in the CDR3. V was clipped by 1 base and J by 2 bases, with 12 bases between them. The CDR3 bases are TGTGCCAGCAGCTTAGAACTGGGGCAGGCCTACGAGCAGTACTTC. Its translation is CASSLELGQAYEQYF. The full variable domain, its missing parts supplied by reference TRBV7-8 and TRBJ2-7, is GAGVSQSPRYKVAKRGQDVALRCDPISGHVSLFWYQQALGQGPEFLTYFQNEAQLDKSGLPSDRFFAERPEGSVSTLKIQRTQQEDSAVYLCASSLELGQAYEQYFGPGTRLTVT.

As DNA, the CDR3 is TGTGCCAGCAGCTTGTTCGCGGGGGCCTACAATGAGCAGTTCTTC. Translating it yields CASSLFAGAYNEQFF. The chain couples TRBV7-2 to TRBJ2-1; 7 bases are a match to TRBD2. Trimming at V came to 3 bases and at J to 2 bases, leaving 4 bases not matched to a gene. CDR1 SGHTA and CDR2 FQGNSA come from the germline V gene. There are 15 residues in the CDR3. Complete variable domain (other parts from reference TRBV7-2 and TRBJ2-1): GAGVSQSPSNKVTEKGKDVELRCDPISGHTALYWYRQSLGQGLEFLIYFQGNSAPDKSGLPSDRFSAERTGGSVSTLTIQRTQQEDSAVYLCASSLFAGAYNEQFFGPGTRLTVL.

This clone appeared a single time. The V call is TRBV11-3, the J call TRBJ1-1; D remains ambiguous. This CDR3 is built from 13 residues. Germline assignment: CDR1 SGHNT and CDR2 YENEEA. V lost 0 bases to trimming and J lost 2 bases, with 4 bases between them. This CDR3 is CASSLDHNTEAFF. In nucleotides, the CDR3 is TGTGCCAGCAGCTTAGACCATAACACTGAAGCTTTCTTT.

The J gene is TRBJ2-3, the V gene TRBV7-3; 7 nucleotides agree with TRBD2. Trimming took 2 bases from V and 0 from J; bases not matched to a gene: 5. The CDR3 length is 16 residues. CDR1 and CDR2 from the germline V gene are SGHTA and FQGTGA. CDR3 coding DNA: TGTGCCAGCAGCTTACTGGGGGGGGTCAGCACAGATACGCAGTATTTT. This translates into CASSLLGGVSTDTQYF.

The CDR3 reads CASSLVSGTTVGGYTF. The CDR3 bases are TGTGCCAGCAGCTTAGTATCCGGGACAACGGTAGGAGGCTACACCTTC. The chain couples TRBV7-9 to TRBJ1-2; D is perhaps TRBD1 (6 bases). Germline values: CDR1 SEHNR, CDR2 FQNEAQ (reference sequence). Deletions cut 1 base from V and 8 bases from J, with 20 bases between. This CDR3 has 16 amino acids.

V is TRBV7-6 and J is TRBJ2-3, with 14 bases that match TRBD2. The germline CDR1 and CDR2 sequences are SGHVS and FNYEAQ. This CDR3 has 16 residues. Trimming took 5 bases from V and 5 from J; bases not matched to a gene: 6. The CDR3 DNA is TGTGCCAGCAGCCGGACTAGCGGGGGGCCAGGAGATACGCAGTATTTT. It yields the protein CASSRTSGGPGDTQYF. Filled out from reference TRBV7-6 and TRBJ2-3, the complete variable domain reads GAGVSQSPRYKVTKRGQDVALRCDPISGHVSLYWYRQALGQGPEFLTYFNYEAQQDKSGLPNDRFSAERPEGSISTLTIQRTEQRDSAMYRCASSRTSGGPGDTQYFGPGTRLTVL.

The chain joins TRBV30 to TRBJ2-5, with no clear D. From germline, CDR1 is GTSNPN and CDR2 SVGIG (reference sequence). Trimming shortened V by 2 bases and J by 3 bases, and 4 bases separated the two germline ends. The CDR3 spans 11 residues. The CDR3, as DNA: TGTGCCTGGAGTATAAAAGAGACCCAGTACTTC. It is translated as CAWSIKETQYF.

V usage is TRBV4-1 and J usage is TRBJ2-1; 10 nucleotides align to TRBD2. The germline V gene has CDR1 MGHRA and CDR2 YSYEKL. The CDR3 consists of 17 residues. With V trimmed by 2 bases and J by 0 bases, 4 bases remained unmatched. Written as DNA, the CDR3 is TGCGCCAGCAGCCAATTAGCGGGAGGCCTCTCCTACAATGAGCAGTTCTTC. Encoded protein: CASSQLAGGLSYNEQFF.

This chain joins TRBV7-2 and TRBJ2-7, with 11 bases identical to TRBD1. The CDR3 totals 15 residues. Germline V gene sequence: CDR1 SGHTA, CDR2 FQGNSA. V lost 6 bases and J lost 4; bases outside the gene matches: 8. Here the CDR3 reads CASSYIGTGGYEQYF. In DNA form, the CDR3 reads TGTGCCAGCAGTTATATCGGGACAGGGGGGTACGAGCAGTACTTC.

The rearrangement joins TRBV9 to TRBJ2-7; TRBD1 matches 10 bases. Germline lookup yields CDR1 SGDLS and CDR2 YYNGEE. V lost 4 bases to trimming and J lost 5 bases; unmatched junction nucleotides: 6. This CDR3 contains 14 residues. The CDR3 DNA reads TGTGCCAGCAGCCCGGGACAGGGGACCCACGAGCAGTACTTC. The encoded protein is CASSPGQGTHEQYF. Full variable domain (outside the CDR3, taken from reference TRBV9 and TRBJ2-7): DSGVTQTPKHLITATGQRVTLRCSPRSGDLSVYWYQQSLDQGLQFLIQYYNGEERAKGNILERFSAQQFPDLHSELNLSSLELGDSALYFCASSPGQGTHEQYFGPGTRLTVT.

A single count supports this clone. The rearrangement joins TRBV7-9 to TRBJ1-1, with D perhaps matching TRBD1 (6 bases). This CDR3 region has 14 residues. Trimming left V 1 base short and J 7 bases short, with 13 bases between. The germline V gene has CDR1 SEHNR and CDR2 FQNEAQ (reference sequence). CDR3 protein: CASSLVSRGVEAFF. CDR3 coding DNA: TGTGCCAGCAGCTTAGTTTCCAGGGGAGTTGAAGCTTTCTTT.

Only one count was recorded for this clone. J is TRBJ1-1 and V is TRBV7-2; 8 nucleotides agree with TRBD1. V shed 5 bases and J 3 bases; nucleotides not matched to a gene: 8. Germline V gene sequence: CDR1 SGHTA, CDR2 FQGNSA. The CDR3 has 15 amino acids. In DNA form, the CDR3 reads TGTGCCAGCAGCCTACAGGGGGTGGTTTACACTGAAGCTTTCTTT. Translated, it gives CASSLQGVVYTEAFF.

This clone was detected once. The chain joins TRBV11-3 to TRBJ2-4, with a possible D match to TRBD2 (6 bases). CDR3 size: 17 residues. Looked up from germline, CDR1 is SGHNT and CDR2 is YENEEA. V was pared by 0 bases and J by 0 bases, with 12 bases between. DNA of the CDR3: TGTGCCAGCAGCTTAGATCTGGGGGACTTAGCCAAAAACATTCAGTACTTC. Its translation is CASSLDLGDLAKNIQYF. Full variable domain (remainder filled in from reference TRBV11-3 and TRBJ2-4): EAGVVQSPRYKIIEKKQPVAFWCNPISGHNTLYWYLQNLGQGPELLIRYENEEAVDDSQLPKDRFSAERLKGVDSTLKIQPAELGDSAVYLCASSLDLGDLAKNIQYFGAGTRLSVL.

The V and J genes are TRBV9 and TRBJ2-7; D is perhaps TRBD1 (6 bases). The CDR3 loop spans 14 amino acids. From germline, CDR1 is SGDLS and CDR2 YYNGEE. V was shortened by 0 bases and J by 3 bases, with 10 bases between the two germline ends. CDR3 amino acids: CASSVGTDLYEQYF. DNA for the CDR3: TGTGCCAGCAGCGTAGGGACAGATCTCTACGAGCAGTACTTC.

The V gene is TRBV30, the J gene TRBJ2-7; 9 nucleotides line up with TRBD2. Per germline, CDR1 GTSNPN and CDR2 SVGIG (reference sequence). The CDR3 contains 17 residues. With V trimmed by 0 bases and J by 7 bases, 16 bases remained unmatched. This chain's CDR3 is CAWSVGIAGVVSVEQYF. CDR3 DNA sequence: TGTGCCTGGAGTGTTGGAATAGCGGGAGTGGTTTCCGTTGAGCAGTACTTC.

The chain joins TRBV30 to TRBJ1-6; 8 nucleotides match TRBD1. Germline V lookup: CDR1 GTSNPN, CDR2 SVGIG (reference sequence). The CDR3 consists of 17 residues. The junction had 6 bases not matched to a gene; V was cut back by 2 bases and J by 0 bases. The CDR3 DNA reads as TGTGCCTGGAGTTCTGGGACAGGCCGCTCCTATAATTCACCCCTCCACTTT. Protein: CAWSSGTGRSYNSPLHF. Looking up the rest from reference TRBV30 and TRBJ1-6 gives the full variable domain: SQTIHQWPATLVQPVGSPLSLECTVEGTSNPNLYWYRQAAGRGLQLLFYSVGIGQISSEVPQNLSASRPQDRQFILSSKKLLLSDSGFYLCAWSSGTGRSYNSPLHFGNGTRLTVT.